This T cell receptor beta chain comes out of a study of cytomegalovirus exposure and HLA in healthy donors. With respect to this clone: The target antigen is unknown.

With 0 bases clipped from V and 7 bases from J, the junction kept 10 bases outside the gene matches. CDR1 and CDR2 (germline): GTSNPN, SVGIG (reference sequence). This CDR3 region has 15 residues. Primers included in the PCR were 60 Vbeta and 13 Jbeta primers. The repertoire was sequenced with immunoSEQ multiplex PCR; TCRdb's copy has only in-frame clones and lacks some. The table records about 200,000 clones, about nine tenths of them present only once. Whole-study findings and limits: DRB1 showed the most TCR associations and HLA-C the fewest in a later analysis, as rates varied by HLA locus.

The TCR sequence derives from a boy between 2 and 10 years old in good health and CMV-seronegative. The rearrangement joins TRBV30 to TRBJ2-3, with 7 bases identical to TRBD2. The sequencing sample was made of PBMCs. CDR3 nucleotide sequence: TGTGCCTGGAGTGTAGGACTAGAGCAGACGAATACGCAGTATTTT. This sequence encodes CAWSVGLEQTNTQYF.